The clone carrying this TCR beta chain was counted ten times or more. The record originates from a study of T cells in Graves' hyperthyroidism and ophthalmopathy. Authors of the study amplified TCR beta CDR3 regions from RNA transcripts. TCR CDR3 underwent first-round RT-PCR with the HTBI primer set. From the multiplex PCR reads, TCRdb called clonotypes with MiXCR, one entry per CDR3 protein. The repertoire holds around 610,000 distinct CDR3 sequences, with approximately 14% as singletons. Ophthalmopathy cases scored 3 or more on the Clinical Activity Score and 4 or more on NOSPECS grade, with duration below 3 months. PBMCs were sourced from about 10 ml fresh peripheral blood. With 0 bases removed from V and 1 base from J, the gap between germline ends came to 18 bases. Germline V CDR1 and CDR2: DFQATT, SNEGSKA (reference sequence). This CDR3 is 17 amino acids long.

Sequencing was done on a sample of blood. V usage is TRBV20-1 and J usage is TRBJ1-1; D is uncertain. The TCR was taken from a woman between 40 and 55 years old with Graves' ophthalmopathy. CDR3 residues: CSARDLIGIGENTEAFF. The CDR3 DNA sequence: TGCAGTGCTAGAGATCTAATTGGGATTGGTGAGAACACTGAAGCTTTCTTT.